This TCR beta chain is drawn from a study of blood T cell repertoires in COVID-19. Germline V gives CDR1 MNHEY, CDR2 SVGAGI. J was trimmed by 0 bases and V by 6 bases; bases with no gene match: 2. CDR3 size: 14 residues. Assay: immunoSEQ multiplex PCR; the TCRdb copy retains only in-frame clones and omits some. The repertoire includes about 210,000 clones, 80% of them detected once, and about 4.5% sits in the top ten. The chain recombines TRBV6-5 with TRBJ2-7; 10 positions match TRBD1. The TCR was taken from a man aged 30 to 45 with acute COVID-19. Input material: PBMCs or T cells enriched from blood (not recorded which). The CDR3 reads CASRRTGGSYEQYF. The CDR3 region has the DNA TGTGCCAGCAGGCGGACAGGGGGCTCCTACGAGCAGTACTTC.